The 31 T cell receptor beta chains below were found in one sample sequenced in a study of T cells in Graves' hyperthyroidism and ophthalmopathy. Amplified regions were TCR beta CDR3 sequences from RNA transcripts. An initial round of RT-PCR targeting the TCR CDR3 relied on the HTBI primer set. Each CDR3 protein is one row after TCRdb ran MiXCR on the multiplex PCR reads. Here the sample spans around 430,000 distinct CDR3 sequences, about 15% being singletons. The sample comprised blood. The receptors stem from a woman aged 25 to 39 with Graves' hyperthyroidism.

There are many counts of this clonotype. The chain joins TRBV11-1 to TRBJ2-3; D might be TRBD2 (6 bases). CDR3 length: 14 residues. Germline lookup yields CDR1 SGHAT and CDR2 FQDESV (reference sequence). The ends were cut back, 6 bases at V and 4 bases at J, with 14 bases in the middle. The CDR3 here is CASRAEGRADTQYF. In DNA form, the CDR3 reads TGTGCCAGCAGAGCGGAGGGCCGGGCAGATACGCAGTATTTT.

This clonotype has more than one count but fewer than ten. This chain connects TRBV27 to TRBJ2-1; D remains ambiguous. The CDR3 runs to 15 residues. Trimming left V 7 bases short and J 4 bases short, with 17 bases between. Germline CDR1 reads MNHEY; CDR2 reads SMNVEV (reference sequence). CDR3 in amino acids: CASKGLGSSYNEQFF. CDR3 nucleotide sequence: TGTGCCAGCAAAGGTCTGGGGTCGTCGTACAATGAGCAGTTCTTC.

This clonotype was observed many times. This CDR3 is CASSARVGGYNEQFF. CDR3 sequence (DNA): TGTGCCAGCAGTGCCCGGGTGGGGGGTTACAATGAGCAGTTCTTC. The chain is built from TRBV2 and TRBJ2-1; D is possibly TRBD2 (6 bases). The CDR3 extends over 15 amino acids. V was trimmed by 4 bases and J by 4 bases, leaving 14 bases between them. Germline V gene sequence: CDR1 SNHLY, CDR2 FYNNEI. Variable domain in full (rest from reference TRBV2 and TRBJ2-1): EPEVTQTPSHQVTQMGQEVILRCVPISNHLYFYWYRQILGQKVEFLVSFYNNEISEKSEIFDDQFSVERPDGSNFTLKIRSTKLEDSAMYFCASSARVGGYNEQFFGPGTRLTVL.

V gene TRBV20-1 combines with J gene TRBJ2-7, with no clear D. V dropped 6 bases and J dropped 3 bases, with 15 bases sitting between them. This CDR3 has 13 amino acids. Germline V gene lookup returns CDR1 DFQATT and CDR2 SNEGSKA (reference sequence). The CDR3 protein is CSATQRTRYEQYF. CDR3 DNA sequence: TGCAGTGCCACCCAACGGACCCGCTACGAGCAGTACTTC.

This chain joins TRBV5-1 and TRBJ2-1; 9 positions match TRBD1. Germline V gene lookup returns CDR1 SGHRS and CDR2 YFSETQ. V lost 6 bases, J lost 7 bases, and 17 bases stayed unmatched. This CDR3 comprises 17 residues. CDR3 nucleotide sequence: TGCGCCAGCAATCCTACAACAGGGGGCCTATCCCCAAATGAGCAGTTCTTC. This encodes CASNPTTGGLSPNEQFF.

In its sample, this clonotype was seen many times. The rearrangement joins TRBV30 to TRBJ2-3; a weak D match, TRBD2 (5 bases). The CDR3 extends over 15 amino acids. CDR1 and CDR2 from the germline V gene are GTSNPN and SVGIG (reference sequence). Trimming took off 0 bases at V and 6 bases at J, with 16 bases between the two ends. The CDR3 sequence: CAWSVGDYPRDTQYF. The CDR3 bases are TGTGCCTGGAGTGTAGGCGACTACCCTCGGGATACGCAGTATTTT.

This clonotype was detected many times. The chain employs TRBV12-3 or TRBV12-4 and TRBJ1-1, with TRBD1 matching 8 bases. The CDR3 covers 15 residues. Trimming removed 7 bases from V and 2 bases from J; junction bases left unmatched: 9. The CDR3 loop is CASTPPGGRNTEAFF. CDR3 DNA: TGTGCCAGCACCCCTCCAGGGGGCCGAAACACTGAAGCTTTCTTT.

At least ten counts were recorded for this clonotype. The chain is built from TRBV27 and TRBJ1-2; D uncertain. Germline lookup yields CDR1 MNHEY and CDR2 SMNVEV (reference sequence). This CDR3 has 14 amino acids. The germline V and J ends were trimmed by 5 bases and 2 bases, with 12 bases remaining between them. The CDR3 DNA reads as TGTGCCAGCAGTAGCCAAGGGAAGAACTATGGCTACACCTTC. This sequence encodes CASSSQGKNYGYTF.

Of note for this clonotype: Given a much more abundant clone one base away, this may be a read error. The CDR3 DNA reads TGTGCCAACAGCTCCCGGACTAGCGCCGACAATGAGCAGTTCTTC. Amino acids: CANSSRTSADNEQFF. V and J are TRBV12-3 or TRBV12-4 and TRBJ2-1; 9 bases are shared with TRBD2. The CDR3 runs 15 residues. The V segment lost 10 bases and the J segment 5 bases; nucleotides outside the gene matches: 12.

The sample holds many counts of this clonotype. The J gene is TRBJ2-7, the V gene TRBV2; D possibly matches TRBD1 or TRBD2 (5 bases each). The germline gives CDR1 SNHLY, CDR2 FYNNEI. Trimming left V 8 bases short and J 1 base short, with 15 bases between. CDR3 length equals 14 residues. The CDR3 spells CASSSGTPSYEQYF. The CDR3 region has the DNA TGTGCCAGCTCGTCCGGGACCCCGTCCTACGAGCAGTACTTC.

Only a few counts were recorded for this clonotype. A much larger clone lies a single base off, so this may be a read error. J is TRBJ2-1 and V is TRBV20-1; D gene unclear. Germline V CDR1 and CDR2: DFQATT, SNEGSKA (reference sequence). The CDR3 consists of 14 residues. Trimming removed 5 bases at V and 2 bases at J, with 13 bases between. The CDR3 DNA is TGCAGTGCTGGTTTCCGGCAGCCCTACAATGAGCAGTTCTTC. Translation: CSAGFRQPYNEQFF.

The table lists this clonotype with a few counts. The CDR3 reads CSVDMPGGPNNEQFF. DNA for the CDR3: TGCAGCGTTGATATGCCGGGAGGGCCGAATAATGAGCAGTTCTTC. The chain couples TRBV29-1 to TRBJ2-1; 8 nucleotides match TRBD2. The ends lost 3 bases at V and 7 bases at J; junction bases unmatched: 11. CDR3 length: 15 residues. Germline V gene lookup returns CDR1 SQVTM and CDR2 ANQGSEA.

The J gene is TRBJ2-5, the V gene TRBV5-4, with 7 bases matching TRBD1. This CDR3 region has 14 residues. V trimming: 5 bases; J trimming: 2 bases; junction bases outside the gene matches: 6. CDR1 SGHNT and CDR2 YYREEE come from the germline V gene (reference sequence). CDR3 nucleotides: TGTGCCAGCAGTAAACAGGGGATTCAAGAGACCCAGTACTTC. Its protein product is CASSKQGIQETQYF.

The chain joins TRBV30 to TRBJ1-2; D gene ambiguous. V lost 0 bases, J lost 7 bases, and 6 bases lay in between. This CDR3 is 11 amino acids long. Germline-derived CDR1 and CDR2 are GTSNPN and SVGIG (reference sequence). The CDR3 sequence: CAWSVISGYTF. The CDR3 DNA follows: TGTGCCTGGAGTGTAATATCTGGCTACACCTTC. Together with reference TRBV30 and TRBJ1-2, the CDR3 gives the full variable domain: SQTIHQWPATLVQPVGSPLSLECTVEGTSNPNLYWYRQAAGRGLQLLFYSVGIGQISSEVPQNLSASRPQDRQFILSSKKLLLSDSGFYLCAWSVISGYTFGSGTRLTVV.

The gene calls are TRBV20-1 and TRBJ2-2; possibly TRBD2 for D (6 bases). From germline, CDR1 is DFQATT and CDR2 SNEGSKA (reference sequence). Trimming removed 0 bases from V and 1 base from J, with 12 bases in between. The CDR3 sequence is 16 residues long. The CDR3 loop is CSARDGGSWNTGELFF. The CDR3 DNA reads TGCAGTGCTAGAGATGGAGGGTCCTGGAACACCGGGGAGCTGTTTTTT.

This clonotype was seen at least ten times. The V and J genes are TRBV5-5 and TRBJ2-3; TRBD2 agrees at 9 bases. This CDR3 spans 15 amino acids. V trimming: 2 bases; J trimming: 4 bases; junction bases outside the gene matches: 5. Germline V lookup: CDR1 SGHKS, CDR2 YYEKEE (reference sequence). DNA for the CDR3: TGTGCCAGCAGCTTTAGGCGGGAGGGATCAGATACGCAGTATTTT. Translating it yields CASSFRREGSDTQYF. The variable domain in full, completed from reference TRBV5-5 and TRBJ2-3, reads DAGVTQSPTHLIKTRGQQVTLRCSPISGHKSVSWYQQVLGQGPQFIFQYYEKEERGRGNFPDRFSARQFPNYSSELNVNALLLGDSALYLCASSFRREGSDTQYFGPGTRLTVL.

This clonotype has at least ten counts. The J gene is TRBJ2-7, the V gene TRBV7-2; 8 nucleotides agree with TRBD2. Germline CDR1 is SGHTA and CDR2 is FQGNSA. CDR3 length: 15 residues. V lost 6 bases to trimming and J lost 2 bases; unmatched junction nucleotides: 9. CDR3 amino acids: CASRPGGGVAYEQYF. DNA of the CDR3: TGTGCCAGCAGACCCGGGGGGGGTGTTGCCTACGAGCAGTACTTC.

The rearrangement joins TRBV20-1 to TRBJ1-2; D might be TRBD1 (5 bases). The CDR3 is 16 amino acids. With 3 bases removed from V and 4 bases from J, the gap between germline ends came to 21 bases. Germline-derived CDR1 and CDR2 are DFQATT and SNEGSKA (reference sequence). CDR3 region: CSARGLGEIRVYGYTF. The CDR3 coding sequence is TGCAGTGCTAGGGGTTTGGGGGAGATTCGCGTCTATGGCTACACCTTC.

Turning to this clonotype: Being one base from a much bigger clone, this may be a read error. CDR3 in DNA: TGCAGCGTTCCCGTGGAGACCCAGTACTTC. Protein sequence: CSVPVETQYF. The chain uses TRBV29-1 and TRBJ2-5; D not certain. In germline, CDR1 is SQVTM, CDR2 ANQGSEA. This CDR3 has 10 amino acids. V lost 5 bases and J lost 5, with 6 bases in between.

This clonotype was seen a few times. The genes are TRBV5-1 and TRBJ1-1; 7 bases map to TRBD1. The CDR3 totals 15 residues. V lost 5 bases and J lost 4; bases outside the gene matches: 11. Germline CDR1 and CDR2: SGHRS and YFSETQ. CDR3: CASRNRQGASTEAFF. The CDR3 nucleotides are TGCGCCAGCAGAAACCGACAGGGTGCCAGCACTGAAGCTTTCTTT.

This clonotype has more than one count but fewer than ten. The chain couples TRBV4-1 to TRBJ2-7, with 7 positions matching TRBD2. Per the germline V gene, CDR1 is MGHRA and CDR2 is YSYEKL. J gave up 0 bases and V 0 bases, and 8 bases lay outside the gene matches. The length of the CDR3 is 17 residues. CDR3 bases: TGCGCCAGCAGCCAAGATCGGGGAGGGAAGAGCTCCTACGAGCAGTACTTC. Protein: CASSQDRGGKSSYEQYF.

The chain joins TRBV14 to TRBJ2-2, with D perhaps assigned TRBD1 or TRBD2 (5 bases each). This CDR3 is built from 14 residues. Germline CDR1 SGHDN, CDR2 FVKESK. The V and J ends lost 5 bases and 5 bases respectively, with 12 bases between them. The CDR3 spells CASSKGEKTGELFF. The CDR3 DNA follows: TGTGCCAGCAGCAAAGGGGAGAAAACCGGGGAGCTGTTTTTT.

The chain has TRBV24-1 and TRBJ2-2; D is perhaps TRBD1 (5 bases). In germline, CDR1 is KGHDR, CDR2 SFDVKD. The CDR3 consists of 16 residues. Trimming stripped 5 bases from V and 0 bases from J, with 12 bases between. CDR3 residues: CATSARRTPNTGELFF. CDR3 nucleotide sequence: TGTGCCACCAGTGCCCGTAGGACACCGAACACCGGGGAGCTGTTTTTT.

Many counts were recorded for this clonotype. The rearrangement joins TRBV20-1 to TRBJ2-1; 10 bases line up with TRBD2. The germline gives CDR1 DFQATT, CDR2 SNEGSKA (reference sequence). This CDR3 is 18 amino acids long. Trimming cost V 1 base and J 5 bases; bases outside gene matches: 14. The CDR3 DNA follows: TGCAGTGCTAGAGTTTTAGCTAGCGGGAGATGGGGAAACAATGAGCAGTTCTTC. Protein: CSARVLASGRWGNNEQFF.

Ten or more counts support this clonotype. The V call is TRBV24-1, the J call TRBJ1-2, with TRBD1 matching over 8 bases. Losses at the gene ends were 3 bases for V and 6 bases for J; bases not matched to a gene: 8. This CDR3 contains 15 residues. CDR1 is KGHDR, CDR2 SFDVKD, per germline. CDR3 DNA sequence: TGTGCCACCAGTGATCGAAGGACAGGGAAGGATGGCTACACCTTC. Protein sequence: CATSDRRTGKDGYTF.

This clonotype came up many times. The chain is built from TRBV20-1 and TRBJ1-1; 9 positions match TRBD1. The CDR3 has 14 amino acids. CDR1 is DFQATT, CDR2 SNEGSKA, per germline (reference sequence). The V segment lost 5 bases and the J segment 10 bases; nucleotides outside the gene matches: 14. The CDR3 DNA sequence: TGCAGTGCTCTACGGACACAGGGGGCGTATTTAGCTTTCTTT. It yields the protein CSALRTQGAYLAFF.

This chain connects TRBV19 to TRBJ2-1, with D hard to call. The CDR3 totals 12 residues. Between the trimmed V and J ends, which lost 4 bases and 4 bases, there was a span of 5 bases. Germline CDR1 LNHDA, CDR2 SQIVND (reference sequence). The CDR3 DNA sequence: TGTGCCAGTAGTACACCATACAATGAGCAGTTCTTC. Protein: CASSTPYNEQFF. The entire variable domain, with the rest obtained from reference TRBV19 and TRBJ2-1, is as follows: DGGITQSPKYLFRKEGQNVTLSCEQNLNHDAMYWYRQDPGQGLRLIYYSQIVNDFQKGDIAEGYSVSREKKESFPLTVTSAQKNPTAFYLCASSTPYNEQFFGPGTRLTVL.

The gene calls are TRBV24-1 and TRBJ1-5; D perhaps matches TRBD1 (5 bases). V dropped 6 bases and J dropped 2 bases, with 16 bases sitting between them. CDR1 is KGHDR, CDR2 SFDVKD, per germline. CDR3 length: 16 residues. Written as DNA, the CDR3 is TGTGCCACCAGTCCTAACGGGGCTCTCGGCAATCAGCCCCAGCATTTT. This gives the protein CATSPNGALGNQPQHF.

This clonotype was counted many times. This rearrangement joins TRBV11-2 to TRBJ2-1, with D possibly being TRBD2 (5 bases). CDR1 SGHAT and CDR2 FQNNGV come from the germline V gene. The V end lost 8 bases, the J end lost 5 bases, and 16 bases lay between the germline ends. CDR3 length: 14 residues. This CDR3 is CASATRALNNEQFF. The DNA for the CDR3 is TGTGCCAGCGCTACGAGGGCCTTGAACAATGAGCAGTTCTTC.

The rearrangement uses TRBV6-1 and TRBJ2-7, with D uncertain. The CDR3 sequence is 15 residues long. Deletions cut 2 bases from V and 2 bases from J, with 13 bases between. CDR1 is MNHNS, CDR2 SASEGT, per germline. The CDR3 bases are TGTGCCAGCAGTGAATTCCGATTTTCAGCCTACGAGCAGTACTTC. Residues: CASSEFRFSAYEQYF.

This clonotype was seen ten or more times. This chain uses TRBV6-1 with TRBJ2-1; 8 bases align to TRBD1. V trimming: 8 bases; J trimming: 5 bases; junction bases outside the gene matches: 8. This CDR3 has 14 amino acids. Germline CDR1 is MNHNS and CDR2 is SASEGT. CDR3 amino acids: CASGRQGYHNEQFF. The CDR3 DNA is TGTGCCAGCGGCAGACAGGGGTACCACAATGAGCAGTTCTTC.